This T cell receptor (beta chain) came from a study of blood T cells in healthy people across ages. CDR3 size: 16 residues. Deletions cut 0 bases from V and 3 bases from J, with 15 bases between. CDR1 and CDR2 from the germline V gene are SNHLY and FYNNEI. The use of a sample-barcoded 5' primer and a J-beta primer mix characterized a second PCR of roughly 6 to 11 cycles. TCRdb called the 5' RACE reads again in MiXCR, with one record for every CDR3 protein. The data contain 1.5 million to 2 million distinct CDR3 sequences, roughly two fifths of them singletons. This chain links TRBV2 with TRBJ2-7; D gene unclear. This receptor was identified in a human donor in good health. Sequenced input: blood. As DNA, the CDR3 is TGTGCCAGCAGTGAAGCAATACCTAGGTTGCTCTACGAGCAGTACTTC. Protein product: CASSEAIPRLLYEQYF.